The rows below give T cell receptor beta chains drawn from one sample of a study of PD-L1 blockade in urothelial cancer. Clones were sequenced by immunoSEQ multiplex PCR, and TCRdb holds only the in-frame ones, with some missing. The data contain about 32,000 clones, about 87% of them singletons. The material sequenced was PBMCs, taken around atezolizumab (anti-PD-L1) treatment. The source of these receptors is a man aged 45 to 65 with urothelial cancer. Both conserved end residues are trimmed from each CDR3. The order of the fields is V gene, J gene, D gene, CDR3 protein. The D gene is left open where the match is weak.

TRBV7-9	TRBJ1-5	TRBD1	ASSPQGEAQPQH
TRBV10-3	TRBJ2-2	-	AISPVELENTGELF
TRBV2	TRBJ2-2	TRBD1	ASKGTGVLRGELF
TRBV4-1	TRBJ1-1	-	ARFGRRDSSEAF
TRBV6-1	TRBJ2-1	-	ASSAPGGAWNEQF
TRBV11-2	TRBJ2-7	-	ASSLDPIYEQY
TRBV5-1	TRBJ2-1	-	ASRPSSYNEQF
TRBV6-1	TRBJ1-2	TRBD1	ASSAQGAPNYGYT
TRBV5-4	TRBJ2-1	TRBD1	ASSPRGRGLGNEQF
TRBV27	TRBJ2-5	-	ASRSIQETQY
TRBV11-2	TRBJ2-3	-	ASSLRPSPGTDTQY
TRBV7-2	TRBJ1-5	TRBD1	ASSLGQGYGQPQH
TRBV5-5	TRBJ1-2	-	ASSLEQGKRYGYT
TRBV5-5	TRBJ2-3	-	ASSFRTGLTDTQY
TRBV29-1	TRBJ2-7	-	SVADERVSPYEQY
TRBV5-8	TRBJ1-5	TRBD1	ASSLEAGGNQPQH
TRBV12-5	TRBJ2-7	TRBD1	ASGPPGQVYEQY
TRBV7-3	TRBJ2-3	TRBD2	ASSLLGGGATDTQY
TRBV28	TRBJ2-7	TRBD2	ASSPPRAGDPYEQY
TRBV6-6	TRBJ2-2	-	ASSYGTPNTGELF
TRBV9	TRBJ2-7	TRBD2	ASSSIAGVGEQY
TRBV27	TRBJ1-4	-	ASRQGLGALF
TRBV23-1	TRBJ1-2	TRBD1	ASTPINLLGDRDYGYT
TRBV4-2	TRBJ1-6	TRBD1	ASSQEWDRDNSPLH
TRBV10-2	TRBJ1-1	-	ASNRVDVNTEAF
TRBV6-1	TRBJ2-6	TRBD2	ASSATSGSLFGANVLT
TRBV10-2	TRBJ2-3	TRBD2	ASSELTGGPTDTQY
TRBV7-6	TRBJ2-3	TRBD1	ASSSGQISTDTQY
TRBV15	TRBJ2-3	TRBD2	ATSPIAELAASTDTQY
TRBV4-3	TRBJ2-1	-	ASSQDGGGGSYNEQF
TRBV5-5	TRBJ1-5	-	ASSRQFLDQPQH
TRBV7-2	TRBJ2-7	TRBD1	ASSLNRGHEQY
TRBV7-9	TRBJ2-7	TRBD1	ASSSGTDTYEQY
TRBV10-3	TRBJ2-7	TRBD2	ATIKGPLREGDSYEQY
TRBV11-2	TRBJ1-1	-	ASSLEPGRGTEAF
TRBV9	TRBJ2-1	-	ASSETPGEYNEQF
TRBV4-3	TRBJ1-4	TRBD1	ASSQEGQGNEKLF
TRBV11-2	TRBJ1-2	TRBD1	ASSPRTGRGYT
TRBV5-1	TRBJ2-7	TRBD1	ASSLGTVFYEQY
TRBV6-1	TRBJ2-7	TRBD2	ASSEWGTRSYEQY
TRBV11-2	TRBJ1-3	TRBD1	ASTITPGTGPLSGNTIY
TRBV9	TRBJ1-6	-	ASSVEASYNSPLH
TRBV15	TRBJ1-4	TRBD1	ATSSRDRGVNEKLF
TRBV19	TRBJ2-3	TRBD2	ASSIEGPSGRGTQY
TRBV7-2	TRBJ2-7	TRBD2	ASSLRLAGASYEQY
TRBV12-5	TRBJ2-2	TRBD2	ASGFPSVVAGGRPLTGELF
TRBV4-3	TRBJ2-4	TRBD1	ASSQVQDRGNHGKNIQY
TRBV15	TRBJ2-3	TRBD1	ATSAQGGTDTQY
TRBV20-1	TRBJ1-4	-	SARQGEKLF
TRBV5-1	TRBJ2-7	-	ASSLSSGYEQY
TRBV5-1	TRBJ1-1	-	ASSLGSMNTEAF
TRBV28	TRBJ2-5	TRBD2	ASSKPGGSETQY
TRBV11-2	TRBJ2-1	-	ASSLDRGGYNEQF
TRBV5-6	TRBJ2-5	TRBD2	ASSLGGGAGETQY